The 23 T cell receptor beta chains given below trace back to one sample, sequenced in a study of shared clonotypes between healthy human individuals. Assay: immunoSEQ multiplex PCR; the TCRdb copy retains only in-frame clones and omits some. The sample includes hundreds of thousands of clones, about 96% of them seen just once. In the naive CD8 group, cells lacked CD45RO and were positively selected for CCR7, so terminally differentiated effector memory CD45RA+ cells were left out. The sequenced sample was naive CD8+ T cells sorted from blood. These receptors were obtained from a woman in her 30s in good health.

About this clone itself: Other DNA sequences within the sample encode an identical CDR3. DNA for the CDR3: TGTGCCAGCAGCTTAGATTTGAACACTGAAGCTTTCTTT. Protein: CASSLDLNTEAFF. This sequence joins TRBV11-2 and TRBJ1-1; D is uncertain. V was clipped by 0 bases and J by 0 bases, with 2 bases between them. The germline CDR1 and CDR2 sequences are SGHAT and FQNNGV. This CDR3 region has 13 residues. The whole variable domain, remainder taken from reference TRBV11-2 and TRBJ1-1, is EAGVAQSPRYKIIEKRQSVAFWCNPISGHATLYWYQQILGQGPKLLIQFQNNGVVDDSQLPKDRFSAERLKGVDSTLKIQPAKLEDSAVYLCASSLDLNTEAFFGQGTRLTVV.

This sequence joins TRBV6-1 and TRBJ1-2; D might be TRBD1 (5 bases). Germline lookup yields CDR1 MNHNS and CDR2 SASEGT. The length of the CDR3 is 14 residues. Trimming removed 8 bases at V and 7 bases at J, with 20 bases between. The CDR3 is CASSGGLLSSGYTF. The CDR3 coding sequence is TGTGCCAGCTCGGGGGGGTTGCTTTCCTCTGGCTACACCTTC.

This rearrangement joins TRBV29-1 to TRBJ1-4; D is undetermined. Trimming removed 8 bases at V and 3 bases at J, with 13 bases between. The germline gives CDR1 SQVTM, CDR2 ANQGSEA. This CDR3 has 13 amino acids. In DNA form, the CDR3 reads TGCAGCTATAACACGTGGGCTAATGAAAAACTGTTTTTT. Protein product: CSYNTWANEKLFF.

The chain links TRBV28 to TRBJ2-7; D not resolved. CDR1 and CDR2 (germline): MDHEN, SYDVKM. The CDR3 is 14 amino acids. V was trimmed by 7 bases and J by 2 bases, leaving 15 bases between them. DNA for the CDR3: TGTGCCAGCACGTCGTCCGCACAACCCTACGAGCAGTACTTC. This codes for CASTSSAQPYEQYF.

There are a few counts of this clone. The genes are TRBV29-1 and TRBJ1-4; D gene uncertain. The CDR3 loop spans 10 amino acids. CDR1 and CDR2 from the germline V gene are SQVTM and ANQGSEA. V was pared by 5 bases and J by 5 bases, with 3 bases between. This chain's CDR3 is CSVQNEKLFF. The CDR3, as DNA: TGCAGCGTTCAAAATGAAAAACTGTTTTTT.

This rearrangement joins TRBV5-1 to TRBJ2-3, with D possibly TRBD2 on 7 matching bases. This CDR3 has 15 residues. V gave up 4 bases and J gave up 5 bases, with 17 bases separating them. The germline V gene has CDR1 SGHRS and CDR2 YFSETQ. CDR3 nucleotides: TGCGCCAGCAGCCCTGGCGGGAGAGGGGGAGATACGCAGTATTTT. This translates into CASSPGGRGGDTQYF.

The chain has TRBV28 and TRBJ1-2, with TRBD1 matching over 8 bases. The CDR3 covers 14 residues. From germline, CDR1 is MDHEN and CDR2 SYDVKM. V lost 2 bases and J lost 8; bases outside the gene matches: 7. This CDR3 is CASSLAETGVGYTF. DNA for the CDR3: TGTGCCAGCAGTTTAGCCGAGACAGGGGTGGGCTACACCTTC.

V and J are TRBV28 and TRBJ2-1; D remains unclear. Germline lookup yields CDR1 MDHEN and CDR2 SYDVKM. V lost 5 bases, J lost 7 bases, and 18 bases lay in between. The CDR3 has 15 residues. DNA for the CDR3: TGTGCCAGCAGTCCCGGTGGCCGATTAGCTAATGAGCAGTTCTTC. This gives the protein CASSPGGRLANEQFF.

J is TRBJ2-5 and V is TRBV11-2; TRBD2 matches at 12 bases. Trimming took 5 bases from V and 5 from J; bases not matched to a gene: 6. Looked up from germline, CDR1 is SGHAT and CDR2 is FQNNGV. There are 15 residues in the CDR3. DNA of the CDR3: TGTGCCAGCAGCCTAAGACTAGCGGGAGCGGAGACCCAGTACTTC. This encodes CASSLRLAGAETQYF.

This chain uses TRBV2 with TRBJ2-3; 11 bases match TRBD2. The CDR3 is 14 residues long. CDR1 and CDR2 from the germline V gene are SNHLY and FYNNEI. With 4 bases clipped from V and 5 bases from J, the junction kept 2 bases outside the gene matches. This chain's CDR3 is CASSGLAGIDTQYF. CDR3 sequence (DNA): TGTGCCAGCAGTGGACTAGCGGGAATAGATACGCAGTATTTT.

CDR3 in amino acids: CASSPDTDTQYF. The CDR3 DNA sequence: TGTGCCAGCAGCCCAGACACAGATACGCAGTATTTT. This chain uses TRBV7-9 with TRBJ2-3, with no clear D. V lost 5 bases and J 2 bases, leaving 5 bases between the germline ends. CDR1 and CDR2 from the germline V gene are SEHNR and FQNEAQ (reference sequence). CDR3 length equals 12 residues.

The chain couples TRBV29-1 to TRBJ1-1; no clear D. The CDR3 runs to 13 residues. V dropped 3 bases and J dropped 7 bases, with 15 bases sitting between them. Looked up from germline, CDR1 is SQVTM and CDR2 is ANQGSEA. In nucleotides, the CDR3 is TGCAGCGTTGAGGTCAGTTCTTCTATTGAAGCTTTCTTT. Translation gives CSVEVSSSIEAFF.

The V and J genes are TRBV7-8 and TRBJ2-5; D is unresolved. The CDR3 loop spans 10 amino acids. CDR1 SGHVS and CDR2 FQNEAQ come from the germline V gene. V lost 8 bases and J 5 bases, leaving 6 bases between the germline ends. CDR3 sequence (DNA): TGTGCCAGCTTGGGGGAGACCCAGTACTTC. This sequence encodes CASLGETQYF.

J is TRBJ2-2 and V is TRBV5-1; a weak D match, TRBD1 (7 bases). V was clipped by 4 bases and J by 2 bases, with 21 bases between them. This CDR3 comprises 18 residues. Per the germline V gene, CDR1 is SGHRS and CDR2 is YFSETQ. The CDR3 region has the DNA TGCGCCAGCAGCCCGGGGGTCGGGACAGACCATAACACCGGGGAGCTGTTTTTT. Its protein product is CASSPGVGTDHNTGELFF.

The CDR3 DNA follows: TGTGCCAGCAGCTTGCAGGACCCCGGGGTGTTTGGAAACACCATATATTTT. Its translation: CASSLQDPGVFGNTIYF. The rearrangement uses TRBV5-4 and TRBJ1-3; D not certain. CDR1 is SGHNT, CDR2 YYREEE, per germline (reference sequence). Trimming removed 1 base from V and 3 bases from J, with 17 bases in between. CDR3 size: 17 residues.

This clone was picked up one time. The gene calls are TRBV11-2 and TRBJ2-7; possibly TRBD2 for D (5 bases). Germline V gene sequence: CDR1 SGHAT, CDR2 FQNNGV. Trimming cost V 5 bases and J 12 bases, with 14 bases left between them. CDR3 size: 11 residues. The CDR3 spells CASSRGPTRYF. For the CDR3, the DNA is TGTGCCAGCAGCCGCGGGCCTACACGGTACTTC.

V and J are TRBV23-1 and TRBJ1-4, with a weak D call TRBD1 (6 bases). TRBV23-1 is labeled an ORF, and its function is uncertain. V shed 6 bases and J shed 6 bases, with 17 bases lying between them. The CDR3 has 15 residues. The DNA for the CDR3 is TGCGCCAGCAGCGGACAGACACGGATCTATGAAAAACTGTTTTTT. It specifies CASSGQTRIYEKLFF.

The rearrangement links TRBV9 to TRBJ1-1; D unresolved. Germline lookup yields CDR1 SGDLS and CDR2 YYNGEE. This CDR3 contains 13 residues. V shed 4 bases and J shed 1 base, with 8 bases lying between them. CDR3 region: CASSLTENTEAFF. The DNA for the CDR3 is TGTGCCAGCAGCCTTACGGAGAACACTGAAGCTTTCTTT.

The chain couples TRBV28 to TRBJ2-4; tentatively, D is TRBD2 (6 bases). Between the trimmed V and J ends, which lost 0 bases and 1 base, there was a span of 7 bases. The germline V gene encodes CDR1 MDHEN and CDR2 SYDVKM. The CDR3 is 15 amino acids. CDR3 coding DNA: TGTGCCAGCAGTTTATGGGAGGGGGCCAAAAACATTCAGTACTTC. Translated: CASSLWEGAKNIQYF.

J is TRBJ2-7 and V is TRBV5-4; possibly TRBD2 for D (6 bases). V was trimmed by 2 bases and J by 3 bases, leaving 6 bases between them. This CDR3 spans 12 amino acids. The germline gives CDR1 SGHNT, CDR2 YYREEE (reference sequence). The chain's CDR3 is CASSFGGYEQYF. DNA of the CDR3: TGTGCCAGCAGCTTCGGGGGCTACGAGCAGTACTTC.

V usage is TRBV27 and J usage is TRBJ1-1, with TRBD1 matching 7 bases. V was clipped by 5 bases and J by 7 bases; unmatched bases: 10. Germline CDR1 reads MNHEY; CDR2 reads SMNVEV (reference sequence). This CDR3 is 14 amino acids long. In DNA, the CDR3 is TGTGCCAGCAGTATTACAGGGGCACAGGATGAAGCTTTCTTT. Amino acid sequence: CASSITGAQDEAFF.

The CDR3 here is CASSLAQANYGYTF. In DNA, the CDR3 is TGCGCCAGCAGCTTGGCGCAGGCTAACTATGGCTACACCTTC. J is TRBJ1-2 and V is TRBV5-1; no clear D gene. Trimming took off 0 bases at V and 0 bases at J, with 6 bases between the two ends. Germline-derived CDR1 and CDR2 are SGHRS and YFSETQ. The CDR3 has 14 amino acids. Full variable domain (outside the CDR3, taken from reference TRBV5-1 and TRBJ1-2): KAGVTQTPRYLIKTRGQQVTLSCSPISGHRSVSWYQQTPGQGLQFLFEYFSETQRNKGNFPGRFSGRQFSNSRSEMNVSTLELGDSALYLCASSLAQANYGYTFGSGTRLTVV.

The chain is built from TRBV27 and TRBJ2-2; tentatively, D is TRBD2 (6 bases). Germline V gene data show CDR1 as MNHEY and CDR2 as SMNVEV (reference sequence). V was pared by 7 bases and J by 1 base, with 22 bases between. This CDR3 is 18 amino acids long. The CDR3 sequence: CASTKSLYSGLNTGELFF. In nucleotides, the CDR3 is TGTGCCAGCACAAAATCCCTCTATAGCGGACTGAACACCGGGGAGCTGTTTTTT.